The clone carrying this TCR beta chain counts as medium-sized. Its matching antigen is unknown. These data originate in a study of immune heterogeneity within non-small cell lung tumors. Overall study: Tumor histology was classified as squamous cell carcinoma in a few cases, non-squamous carcinoma in 9 to 11 and not otherwise specified in 1. The study, taken as a whole, reports: Clonotypes of T-cell receptor beta found at high frequency were largely distinct between individual patients. Recurring identical dominant CDR3 beta clonotypes were observed across tumor sites within a patient, together with site-unique high-frequency clones.

The ends were cut back, 4 bases at V and 3 bases at J, with 10 bases in the middle. CDR1 LNHDA and CDR2 SQIVND come from the germline V gene (reference sequence). The CDR3 extends over 13 amino acids. Bulk tumor genomic DNA was the template, and each sample received 600 ng. Surgery yielded several widely spaced biopsies per primary tumor. The study enrolled patients with untreated, newly diagnosed non-small cell lung cancer who underwent curative surgery. Those donating were patients (newly diagnosed with non-small cell lung cancer) who were having surgery with curative intent. The authors amplified TCR beta CDR3 by multiplex PCR with 32 V and 13 J primers. TCRdb itself ran the multiplex PCR reads through MiXCR, one entry per CDR3 protein. The profile covers some 11,000 distinct CDR3 sequences, with about 20% appearing a single time and 3% to 4% taken by the ten largest.

The sequencing input was lung tumor tissue. V is TRBV19 and J is TRBJ2-7; D is undetermined. The source of this sequence is a man between 60 and 75 years old with non-small cell lung cancer. The CDR3 loop is CASSRQEYYEQYF. CDR3 in DNA: TGTGCCAGTAGTAGGCAGGAGTACTACGAGCAGTACTTC. Full variable domain (rest looked up from reference TRBV19 and TRBJ2-7): DGGITQSPKYLFRKEGQNVTLSCEQNLNHDAMYWYRQDPGQGLRLIYYSQIVNDFQKGDIAEGYSVSREKKESFPLTVTSAQKNPTAFYLCASSRQEYYEQYFGPGTRLTVT.